This T cell receptor beta chain emerged from a study of T cell clones after liver transplantation. Germline V gives CDR1 LNHDA, CDR2 SQIVND (reference sequence). The CDR3 has 17 amino acids. Trimming took 4 bases from V and 5 from J; bases not matched to a gene: 15. Assay used: immunoSEQ multiplex PCR; TCRdb lists only in-frame clones, some missing. This sample has approximately 10,000 clones, with around 71% found just once. The chain recombines TRBV19 with TRBJ1-1; TRBD1 agrees at 8 bases. The source is a human patient who received a liver transplant. Some T cells may originate from the graft donor. The sequences come from CD4+ T cells from blood, collected around 32 months after liver transplant. CDR3 in amino acids: CASSSRPLDRGWTEAFF. In DNA, the CDR3 is TGTGCCAGTAGTAGCCGACCCCTAGACAGGGGATGGACTGAAGCTTTCTTT.